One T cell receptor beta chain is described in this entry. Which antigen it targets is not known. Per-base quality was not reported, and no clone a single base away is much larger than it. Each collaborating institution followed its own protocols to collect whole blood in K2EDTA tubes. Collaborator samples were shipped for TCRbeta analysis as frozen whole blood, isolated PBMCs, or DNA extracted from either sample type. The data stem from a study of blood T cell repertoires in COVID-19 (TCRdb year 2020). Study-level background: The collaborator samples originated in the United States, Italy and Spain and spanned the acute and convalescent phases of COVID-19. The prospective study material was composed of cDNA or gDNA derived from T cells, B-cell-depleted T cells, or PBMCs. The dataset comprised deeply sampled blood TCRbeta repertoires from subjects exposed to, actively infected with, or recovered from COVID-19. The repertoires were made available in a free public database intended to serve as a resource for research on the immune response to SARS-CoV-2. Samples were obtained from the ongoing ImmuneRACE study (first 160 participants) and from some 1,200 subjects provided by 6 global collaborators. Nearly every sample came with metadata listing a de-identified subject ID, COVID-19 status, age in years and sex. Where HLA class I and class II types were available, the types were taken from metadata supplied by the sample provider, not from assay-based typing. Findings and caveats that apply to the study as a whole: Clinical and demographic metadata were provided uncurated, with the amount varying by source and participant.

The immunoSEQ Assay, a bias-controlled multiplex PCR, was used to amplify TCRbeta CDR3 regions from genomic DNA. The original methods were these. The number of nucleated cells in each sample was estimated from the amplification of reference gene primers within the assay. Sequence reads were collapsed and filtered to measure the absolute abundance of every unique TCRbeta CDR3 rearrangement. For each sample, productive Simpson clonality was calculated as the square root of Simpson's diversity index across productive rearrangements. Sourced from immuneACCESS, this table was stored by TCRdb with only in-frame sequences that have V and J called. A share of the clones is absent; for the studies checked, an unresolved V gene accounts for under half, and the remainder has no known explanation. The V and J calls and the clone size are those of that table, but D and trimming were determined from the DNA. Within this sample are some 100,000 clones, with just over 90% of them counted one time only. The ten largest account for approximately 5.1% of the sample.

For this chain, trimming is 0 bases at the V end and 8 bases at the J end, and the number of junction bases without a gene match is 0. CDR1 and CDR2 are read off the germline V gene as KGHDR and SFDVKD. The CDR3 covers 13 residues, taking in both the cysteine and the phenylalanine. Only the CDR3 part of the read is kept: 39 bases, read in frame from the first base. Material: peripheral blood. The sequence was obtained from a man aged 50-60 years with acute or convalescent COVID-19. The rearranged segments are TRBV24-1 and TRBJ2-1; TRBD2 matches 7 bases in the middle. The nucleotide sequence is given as TGTGCCACCAGTGATTTGCGGGGGGATGAGCAGTTCTTC. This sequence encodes CATSDLRGDEQFF.